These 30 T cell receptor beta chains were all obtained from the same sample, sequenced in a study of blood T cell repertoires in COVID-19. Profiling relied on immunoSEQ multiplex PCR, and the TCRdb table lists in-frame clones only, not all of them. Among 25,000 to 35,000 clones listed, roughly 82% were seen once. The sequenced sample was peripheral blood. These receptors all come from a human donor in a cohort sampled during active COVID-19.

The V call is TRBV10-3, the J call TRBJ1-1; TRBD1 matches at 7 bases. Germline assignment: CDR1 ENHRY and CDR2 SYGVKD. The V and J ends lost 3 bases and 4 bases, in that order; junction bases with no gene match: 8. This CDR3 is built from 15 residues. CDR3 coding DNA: TGTGCCATCAGTGAAGGGGGCGGCGGTGGCACTGAAGCTTTCTTT. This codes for CAISEGGGGGTEAFF.

Written as DNA, the CDR3 is TGTGCCAGCAGCCTCACATCCATGAACACTGAAGCTTTCTTT. Encoded protein: CASSLTSMNTEAFF. The chain is built from TRBV28 and TRBJ1-1; D remains unclear. Germline loops: CDR1 MDHEN, CDR2 SYDVKM. Trimming removed 6 bases from V and 0 bases from J, with 11 bases in between. CDR3 length: 14 amino acids.

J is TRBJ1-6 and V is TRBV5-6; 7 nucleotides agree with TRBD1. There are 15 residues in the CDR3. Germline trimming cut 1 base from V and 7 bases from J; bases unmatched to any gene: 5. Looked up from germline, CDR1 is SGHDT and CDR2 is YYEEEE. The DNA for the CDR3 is TGTGCCAGCAGCTTGAAATGGGACAGCAATTCACCCCTCCACTTT. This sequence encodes CASSLKWDSNSPLHF.

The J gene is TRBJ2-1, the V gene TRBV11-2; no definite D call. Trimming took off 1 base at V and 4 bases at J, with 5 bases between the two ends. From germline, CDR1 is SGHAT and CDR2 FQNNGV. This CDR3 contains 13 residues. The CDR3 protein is CASSLVQYNEQFF. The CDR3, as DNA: TGTGCCAGCAGCTTAGTCCAGTACAATGAGCAGTTCTTC.

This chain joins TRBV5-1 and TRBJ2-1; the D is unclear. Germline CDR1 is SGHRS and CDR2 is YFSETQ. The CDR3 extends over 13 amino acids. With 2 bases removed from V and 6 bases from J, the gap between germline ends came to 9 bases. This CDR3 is CASSLERPNEQFF. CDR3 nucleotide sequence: TGCGCCAGCAGCTTAGAGAGGCCCAATGAGCAGTTCTTC. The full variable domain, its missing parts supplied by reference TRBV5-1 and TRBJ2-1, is KAGVTQTPRYLIKTRGQQVTLSCSPISGHRSVSWYQQTPGQGLQFLFEYFSETQRNKGNFPGRFSGRQFSNSRSEMNVSTLELGDSALYLCASSLERPNEQFFGPGTRLTVL.

The CDR3 sequence is CASGRGGLSPLHF. CDR3 in DNA: TGTGCCAGCGGGAGGGGGGGCCTTTCACCCCTCCACTTT. The chain links TRBV28 to TRBJ1-6, with D perhaps matching TRBD1 (6 bases). Deletions cut 8 bases from V and 9 bases from J, with 14 bases between. Germline-derived CDR1 and CDR2 are MDHEN and SYDVKM. The CDR3 is 13 amino acids.

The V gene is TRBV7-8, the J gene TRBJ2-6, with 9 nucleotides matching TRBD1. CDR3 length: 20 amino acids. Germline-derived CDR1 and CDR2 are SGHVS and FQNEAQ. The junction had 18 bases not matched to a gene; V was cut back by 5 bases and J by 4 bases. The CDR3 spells CASSRRTIRDRARGANVLTF. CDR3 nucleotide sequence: TGTGCCAGCAGCCGTAGGACGATCCGGGACAGGGCTCGGGGGGCCAACGTCCTGACTTTC.

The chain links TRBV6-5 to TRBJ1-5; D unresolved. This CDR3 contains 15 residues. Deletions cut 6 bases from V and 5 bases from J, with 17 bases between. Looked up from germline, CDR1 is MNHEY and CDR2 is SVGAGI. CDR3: CASSPNEGSDQPQHF. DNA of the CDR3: TGTGCCAGCAGCCCAAACGAGGGATCGGATCAGCCCCAGCATTTT.

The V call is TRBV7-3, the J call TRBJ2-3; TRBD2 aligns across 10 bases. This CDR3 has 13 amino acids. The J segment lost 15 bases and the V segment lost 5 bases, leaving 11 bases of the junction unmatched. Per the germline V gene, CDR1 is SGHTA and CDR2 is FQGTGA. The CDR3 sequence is CASSPLSGGPEYF. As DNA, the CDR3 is TGTGCCAGCAGCCCTCTTAGCGGGGGGCCGGAATATTTT. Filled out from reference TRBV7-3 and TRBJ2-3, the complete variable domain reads GAGVSQTPSNKVTEKGKYVELRCDPISGHTALYWYRQSLGQGPEFLIYFQGTGAADDSGLPNDRFFAVRPEGSVSTLKIQRTERGDSAVYLCASSPLSGGPEYFGPGTRLTVL.

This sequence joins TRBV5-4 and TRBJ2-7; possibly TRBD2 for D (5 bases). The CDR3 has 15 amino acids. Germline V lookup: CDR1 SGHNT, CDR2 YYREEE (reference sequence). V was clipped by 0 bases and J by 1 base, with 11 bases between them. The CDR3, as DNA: TGTGCCAGCAGCTTGGAGAGGGATCCGTCCTACGAGCAGTACTTC. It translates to CASSLERDPSYEQYF.

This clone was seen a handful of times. In DNA form, the CDR3 reads TGTGCCAGCAGCGCAACGTACGGGGGGGGAGCCGAGCAGTACTTC. It codes for CASSATYGGGAEQYF. The V call is TRBV3-1 (or the pseudogene TRBV3-2), the J call TRBJ2-7, with 8 nucleotides matching TRBD2. Unmatched junction bases numbered 12, after V lost 5 bases and J lost 6 bases. This CDR3 comprises 15 residues. Germline loops: CDR1 LGHDT, CDR2 YNNKEL (reference sequence).

The CDR3 DNA sequence: TGTGCCAGCGGAGGGGCGGCGAGGGAAGCTTTCTTT. Amino acids: CASGGAAREAFF. The V call is TRBV9, the J call TRBJ1-1; D is perhaps TRBD1 (5 bases). CDR3 size: 12 residues. CDR1 and CDR2 from the germline V gene are SGDLS and YYNGEE. V was cut by 7 bases and J by 8 bases, with 15 bases left in between.

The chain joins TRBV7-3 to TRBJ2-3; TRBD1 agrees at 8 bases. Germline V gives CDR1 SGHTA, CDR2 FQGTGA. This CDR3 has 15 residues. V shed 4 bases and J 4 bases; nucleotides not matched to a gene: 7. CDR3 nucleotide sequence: TGTGCCAGCAGCTCTACAGGGGGGCAATCAGATACGCAGTATTTT. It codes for CASSSTGGQSDTQYF. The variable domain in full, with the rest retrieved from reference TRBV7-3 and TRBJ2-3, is GAGVSQTPSNKVTEKGKYVELRCDPISGHTALYWYRQSLGQGPEFLIYFQGTGAADDSGLPNDRFFAVRPEGSVSTLKIQRTERGDSAVYLCASSSTGGQSDTQYFGPGTRLTVL.

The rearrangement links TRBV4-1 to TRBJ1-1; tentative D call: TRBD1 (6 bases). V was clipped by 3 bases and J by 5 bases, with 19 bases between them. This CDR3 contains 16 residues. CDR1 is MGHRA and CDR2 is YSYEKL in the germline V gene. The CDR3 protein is CASSHDPQGVGTEAFF. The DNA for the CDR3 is TGCGCCAGCAGCCACGACCCACAGGGAGTGGGGACTGAAGCTTTCTTT.

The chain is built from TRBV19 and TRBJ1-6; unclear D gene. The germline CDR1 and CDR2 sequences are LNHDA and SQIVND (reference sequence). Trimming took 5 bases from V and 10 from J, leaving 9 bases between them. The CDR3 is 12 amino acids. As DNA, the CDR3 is TGTGCCAGTAGTGTCCTCTTCTCACCCCTCCACTTT. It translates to CASSVLFSPLHF.

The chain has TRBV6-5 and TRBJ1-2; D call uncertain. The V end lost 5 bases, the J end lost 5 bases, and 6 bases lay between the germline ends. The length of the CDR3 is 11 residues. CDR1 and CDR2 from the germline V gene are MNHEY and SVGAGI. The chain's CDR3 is CASSLYYGYTF. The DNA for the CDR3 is TGTGCCAGCAGTCTTTATTATGGCTACACCTTC.

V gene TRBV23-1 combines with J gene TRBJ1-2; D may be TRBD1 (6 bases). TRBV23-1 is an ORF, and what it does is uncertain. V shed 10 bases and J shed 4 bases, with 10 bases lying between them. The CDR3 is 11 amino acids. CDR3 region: CANQGRYGYTF. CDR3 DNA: TGCGCCAACCAGGGGCGCTATGGCTACACCTTC.

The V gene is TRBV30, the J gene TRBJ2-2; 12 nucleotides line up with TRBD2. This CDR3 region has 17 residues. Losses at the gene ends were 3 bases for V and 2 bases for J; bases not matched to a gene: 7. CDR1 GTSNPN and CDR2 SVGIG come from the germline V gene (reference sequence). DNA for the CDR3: TGTGCCTGGAGGCCGACTAGCGGGGGAAGAAACACCGGGGAGCTGTTTTTT. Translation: CAWRPTSGGRNTGELFF.

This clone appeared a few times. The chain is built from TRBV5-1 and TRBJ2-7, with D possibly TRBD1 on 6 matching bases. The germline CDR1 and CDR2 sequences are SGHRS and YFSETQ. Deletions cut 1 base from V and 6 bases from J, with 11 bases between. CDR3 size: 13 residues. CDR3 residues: CASSLRGSSEQYF. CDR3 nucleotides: TGCGCCAGCAGCTTGAGGGGGTCAAGCGAGCAGTACTTC.

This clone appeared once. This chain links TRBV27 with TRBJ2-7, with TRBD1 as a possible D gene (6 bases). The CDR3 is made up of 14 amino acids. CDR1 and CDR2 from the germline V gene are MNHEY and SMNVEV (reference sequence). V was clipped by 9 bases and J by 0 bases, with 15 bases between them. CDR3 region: CASGAGARSYEQYF. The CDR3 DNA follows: TGTGCCAGTGGGGCAGGGGCCCGCTCCTACGAGCAGTACTTC.

The CDR3: CASSTQGFSGNTIYF. The CDR3, as DNA: TGTGCCAGCAGCACACAGGGATTCTCTGGAAACACCATATATTTT. V gene TRBV9 combines with J gene TRBJ1-3; a possible D gene is TRBD1 (6 bases). Per germline, CDR1 SGDLS and CDR2 YYNGEE. V gave up 4 bases and J gave up 0 bases, with 11 bases separating them. There are 15 residues in the CDR3.

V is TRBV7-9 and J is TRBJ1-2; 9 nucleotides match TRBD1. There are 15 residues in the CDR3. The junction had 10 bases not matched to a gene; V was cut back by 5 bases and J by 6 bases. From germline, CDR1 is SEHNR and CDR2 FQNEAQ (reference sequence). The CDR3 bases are TGTGCCAGCAGCCCGGGACAGGGAGTTATCCATGGCTACACCTTC. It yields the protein CASSPGQGVIHGYTF.

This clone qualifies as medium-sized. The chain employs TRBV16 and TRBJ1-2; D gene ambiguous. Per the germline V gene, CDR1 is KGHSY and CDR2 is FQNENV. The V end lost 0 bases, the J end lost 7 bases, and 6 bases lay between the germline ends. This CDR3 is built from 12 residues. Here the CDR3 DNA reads TGTGCCAGCAGCCAATCGGGAGTTGGCTACACCTTC. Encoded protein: CASSQSGVGYTF. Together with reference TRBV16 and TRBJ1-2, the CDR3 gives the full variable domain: GEEVAQTPKHLVRGEGQKAKLYCAPIKGHSYVFWYQQVLKNEFKFLISFQNENVFDETGMPKERFSAKCLPNSPCSLEIQATKLEDSAVYFCASSQSGVGYTFGSGTRLTVV.

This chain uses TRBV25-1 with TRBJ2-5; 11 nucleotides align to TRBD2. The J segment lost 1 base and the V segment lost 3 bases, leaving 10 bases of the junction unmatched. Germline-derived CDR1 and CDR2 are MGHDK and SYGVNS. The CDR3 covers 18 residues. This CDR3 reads CASSDIDVSGGAQETQYF. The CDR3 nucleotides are TGTGCCAGCAGTGACATTGACGTTAGCGGGGGGGCCCAAGAGACCCAGTACTTC.

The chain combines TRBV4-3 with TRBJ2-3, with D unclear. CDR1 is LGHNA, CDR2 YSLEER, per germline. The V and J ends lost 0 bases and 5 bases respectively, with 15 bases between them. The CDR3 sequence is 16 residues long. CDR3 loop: CASSQESSGFRDTQYF. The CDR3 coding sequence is TGCGCCAGCAGCCAAGAGTCTTCCGGGTTCCGAGATACGCAGTATTTT.

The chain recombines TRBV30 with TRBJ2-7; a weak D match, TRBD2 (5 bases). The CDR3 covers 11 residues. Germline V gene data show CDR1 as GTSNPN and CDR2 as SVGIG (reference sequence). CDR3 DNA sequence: TGTGCGATTACTAGCTCCTACGAGCAGTACTTC. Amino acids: CAITSSYEQYF.

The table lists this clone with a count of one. The CDR3 DNA reads TGTGCCAGCAGCCAACGGGACTTCTGGGACGAGCAGTACTTC. This encodes CASSQRDFWDEQYF. V usage is TRBV27 and J usage is TRBJ2-7, with a possible D match to TRBD2 (6 bases). This CDR3 is built from 14 residues. Germline CDR1 MNHEY, CDR2 SMNVEV (reference sequence). Trimming removed 6 bases at V and 5 bases at J, with 17 bases between.

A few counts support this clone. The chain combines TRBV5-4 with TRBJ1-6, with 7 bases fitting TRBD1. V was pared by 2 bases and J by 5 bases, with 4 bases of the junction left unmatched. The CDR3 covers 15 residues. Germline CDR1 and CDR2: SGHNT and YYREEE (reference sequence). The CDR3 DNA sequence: TGTGCCAGCAGCTTCGGGACAGTTCATAATTCACCCCTCCACTTT. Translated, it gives CASSFGTVHNSPLHF.

DNA of the CDR3: TGTGCCAGCAGCACACACGCTGGACAGGAGAACACTGAAGCTTTCTTT. Translation: CASSTHAGQENTEAFF. The chain links TRBV9 to TRBJ1-1, with TRBD1 identical over 7 bases. The germline V gene encodes CDR1 SGDLS and CDR2 YYNGEE. This CDR3 is built from 16 residues. V dropped 4 bases and J dropped 1; count of bases not matched to a gene: 10.

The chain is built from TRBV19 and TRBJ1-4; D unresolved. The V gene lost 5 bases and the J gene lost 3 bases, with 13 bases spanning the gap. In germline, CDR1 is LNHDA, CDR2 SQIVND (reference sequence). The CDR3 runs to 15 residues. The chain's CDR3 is CASSPGLMANEKLFF. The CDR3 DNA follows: TGTGCCAGTAGTCCAGGTTTGATGGCTAATGAAAAACTGTTTTTT.